This TCR beta chain derives from a study of glioma-infiltrating T cells after dendritic cell vaccination. Study at large: Autologous tumor lysate-pulsed dendritic cell vaccination was given between about 2003 and 2013. Autologous tumor lysate was loaded overnight onto monocyte-derived dendritic cells grown 7 to 8 days with IL-4 and GM-CSF.

Germline CDR1 and CDR2: LNHDA and SQIVND (reference sequence). V gave up 5 bases and J gave up 6 bases; unmatched junction bases: 6. The CDR3 has 14 amino acids. Isocitrate dehydrogenase mutation was absent in all glioblastoma patients. Assay: immunoSEQ multiplex PCR; the TCRdb copy retains only in-frame clones and omits some. Seen here are about 32,000 clones, approximately 91% observed once, and the top ten hold roughly 2%. The V gene is TRBV19, the J gene TRBJ1-5, with 8 bases fitting TRBD1. This sequence was found in a human donor with glioblastoma. Source: blood, taken before dendritic cell vaccination. CDR3 in DNA: TGTGCCAGTAGTTACGGACAGGGAAGTCAGCCCCAGCATTTT. It specifies CASSYGQGSQPQHF.